This entry describes one TCR beta chain. Negatively enriched CD4+ T cells were divided by CD45RA into naive and memory. These data originate in a study of shared clonotypes between healthy human individuals. Produced via immunoSEQ multiplex PCR; TCRdb's table is partial and in-frame only. The table shows approximately 1.5 million clones, with approximately 98.5% occurring only once. CDR1 and CDR2 (germline): LGHNA, YSLEER. V shed 0 bases and J 1 base; nucleotides not matched to a gene: 5. The CDR3 consists of 16 residues. This sequence joins TRBV4-3 and TRBJ2-7; TRBD1 aligns across 8 bases. This receptor was identified in a man aged 25 to 40 in good health. The sequenced sample consisted of naive CD4+ T cells sorted from blood. The subset was: CD45RA+ positively selected. CDR3 bases: TGCGCCAGCAGCCAAGAGGGCCGGACAGGGTCCTACGAGCAGTACTTC. Translation gives CASSQEGRTGSYEQYF.